The 21 T cell receptor beta chains given below trace back to one sample, sequenced in a study of blood T cells in healthy people across ages. A second PCR of roughly 7 to 11 cycles used a sample-barcoded 5' primer and a J-beta primer mix. Each CDR3 protein is one row after TCRdb ran MiXCR on the 5' RACE reads. Of around 800,000 distinct CDR3 sequences in the sample, around 62% were seen once. Sample: blood. The source of these receptors is a man aged 25 to 45 in good health.

This chain links TRBV3-1 with TRBJ2-5; 9 positions agree with TRBD2. This CDR3 contains 15 residues. The V and J ends lost 3 bases and 5 bases, in that order; junction bases with no gene match: 7. CDR1 is LGHDT and CDR2 is YNNKEL in the germline V gene (reference sequence). The CDR3 coding sequence is TGTGCCAGCAGCCAGAGCGGGGGGATATTTGAGACCCAGTACTTC. This codes for CASSQSGGIFETQYF.

The chain recombines TRBV9 with TRBJ2-4; TRBD1 matches at 7 bases. TRBJ2-7 matches the DNA end more closely, so the J call is doubtful. The CDR3 totals 15 residues. The germline gives CDR1 SGDLS, CDR2 YYNGEE. The CDR3 sequence: CASSVSGDSGYEQYF. The CDR3 coding sequence is TGTGCCAGCAGCGTATCAGGGGACAGCGGCTACGAGCAGTACTTC.

The genes are TRBV10-3 and TRBJ1-5; D uncertain. The CDR3 has 16 residues. Germline CDR1 ENHRY, CDR2 SYGVKD. V lost 5 bases and J lost 0, with 14 bases in between. The DNA of the CDR3 is TGTGCCATCAGTTACCCTGGCGGGGATAGCAATCAGCCCCAGCATTTT. This gives the protein CAISYPGGDSNQPQHF.

The CDR3 loop reads CASRGTYGYTF. The DNA of the CDR3 is TGTGCCAGCAGGGGAACCTATGGCTACACCTTC. J is TRBJ1-2 and V is TRBV12-3 or TRBV12-4; D is ambiguous. Trimming removed 6 bases at V and 4 bases at J, with 6 bases between. The CDR3 contains 11 residues.

As concerns this clonotype: One end of the junction varies from germline; a read error may be responsible. The CDR3 bases are TGCACCAGCAGCCAACATGGAGGGGTGCTCTCTGGGGCCAACGTCCTGACTTTC. Protein: CTSSQHGGVLSGANVLTF. J is TRBJ2-6 and V is TRBV4-1; the D gene is possibly TRBD2 (6 bases). Germline V gene sequence: CDR1 MGHRA, CDR2 YSYEKL. This CDR3 comprises 18 residues.

The J gene is TRBJ2-7, the V gene TRBV5-4; 13 bases line up with TRBD2. CDR3 length: 15 residues. The germline V gene encodes CDR1 SGHNT and CDR2 YYREEE (reference sequence). The trim removed 3 bases at V and 7 bases at J, leaving 7 bases unmatched. CDR3 coding DNA: TGTGCCAGCAGCTGGGGGACTAGCGGGGTCTCGGAGCAGTACTTC. Translation gives CASSWGTSGVSEQYF.

This chain connects TRBV7-3 to TRBJ2-1, with 8 bases that match TRBD2. CDR1 and CDR2 from the germline V gene are SGHTA and FQGTGA. CDR3 size: 15 residues. Unmatched junction bases numbered 10, after V lost 5 bases and J lost 7 bases. DNA of the CDR3: TGTGCCAGCAGCCAATATAGACTAGCGAGGAATGAGCAGTTCTTC. It yields the protein CASSQYRLARNEQFF. Variable domain in full (rest from reference TRBV7-3 and TRBJ2-1): GAGVSQTPSNKVTEKGKYVELRCDPISGHTALYWYRQSLGQGPEFLIYFQGTGAADDSGLPNDRFFAVRPEGSVSTLKIQRTERGDSAVYLCASSQYRLARNEQFFGPGTRLTVL.

V and J are TRBV6-2 or TRBV6-3 and TRBJ1-2; 8 bases are a match to TRBD1. This CDR3 spans 16 amino acids. V trimming: 0 bases; J trimming: 8 bases; junction bases outside the gene matches: 11. Germline V gives CDR1 MNHEY, CDR2 SVGEGT. The CDR3 DNA reads as TGTGCCAGCAGTTACTCGAGGAGGACAGGGCCAGGGGGCTACACCTTC. It is translated as CASSYSRRTGPGGYTF.

The chain links TRBV29-1 to TRBJ2-7, with TRBD1 as a possible D gene (6 bases). V was cut by 4 bases and J by 7 bases, with 20 bases left in between. The CDR3 loop spans 14 amino acids. Germline loops: CDR1 SQVTM, CDR2 ANQGSEA. The CDR3 sequence: CSVGWDPSGEEQYF. DNA for the CDR3: TGCAGCGTTGGTTGGGACCCCTCAGGGGAAGAGCAGTACTTC.

The chain carries TRBV6-2 or TRBV6-3 and TRBJ2-1; D is uncertain. Germline CDR1 reads MNHEY; CDR2 reads SVGEGT. Trimming pared 6 bases from V and 2 bases from J, leaving 14 bases between. The CDR3 sequence is 15 residues long. CDR3 protein: CASSPTWAAYNEQFF. The CDR3 DNA sequence: TGTGCCAGCAGCCCGACGTGGGCGGCCTACAATGAGCAGTTCTTC.

The chain links TRBV7-9 to TRBJ1-1; D gene unclear. Germline CDR1 and CDR2: SEHNR and FQNEAQ (reference sequence). Trimming removed 1 base from V and 6 bases from J, with 12 bases in between. This CDR3 is 14 amino acids long. Here the CDR3 reads CASSLDGRSSEAFF. The CDR3 DNA is TGTGCCAGCAGCTTAGACGGAAGAAGTTCTGAAGCTTTCTTT.

This clonotype has a handful of counts. This chain connects TRBV7-8 to TRBJ2-5, with 11 positions matching TRBD1. The end of the DNA fits TRBJ2-7 better, so the J call may be wrong. The germline gives CDR1 SGHVS, CDR2 FQNEAQ. The CDR3 length is 14 residues. The CDR3 sequence: CASSSRTGGAEQYF. CDR3 bases: TGTGCCAGCAGCTCTCGGACAGGGGGCGCCGAGCAGTACTTC.

Comments on this clonotype: This may be a read error: a much more frequent sequence differs by one nucleotide. The chain carries TRBV4-2 and TRBJ2-1; D is perhaps TRBD2 (6 bases). Deletions cut 0 bases from V and 13 bases from J, with 16 bases between. The length of the CDR3 is 14 residues. CDR1 is LGHNA, CDR2 YNFKEQ, per germline. Written as DNA, the CDR3 is TGTGCCAGCAGCCAAGAGTCGGCGGGGAGGACCCAGTTCTTC. Translating gives CASSQESAGRTQFF.

This rearrangement joins TRBV20-1 to TRBJ2-1; 7 bases line up with TRBD2. The junction had 15 bases not matched to a gene; V was cut back by 5 bases and J by 8 bases. Germline CDR1 DFQATT, CDR2 SNEGSKA (reference sequence). This CDR3 is built from 15 residues. Here the CDR3 DNA reads TGCAGTGCTGTGGCGGGGGAACTGCCCCGGGATGAGCAGTTCTTC. Translated, it gives CSAVAGELPRDEQFF.

This sequence joins TRBV9 and TRBJ2-5, with D unresolved. The ends were cut back, 3 bases at V and 6 bases at J, with 6 bases in the middle. This CDR3 comprises 11 residues. Looked up from germline, CDR1 is SGDLS and CDR2 is YYNGEE. CDR3 residues: CASSAGQTQYF. In nucleotides, the CDR3 is TGTGCCAGCAGCGCGGGTCAGACCCAGTACTTC. Based on the CDR3 plus reference TRBV9 and TRBJ2-5, the full variable domain is DSGVTQTPKHLITATGQRVTLRCSPRSGDLSVYWYQQSLDQGLQFLIQYYNGEERAKGNILERFSAQQFPDLHSELNLSSLELGDSALYFCASSAGQTQYFGPGTRLLVL.

As concerns this clonotype: A much larger clone sits a single nucleotide away, making a read error possible. The chain joins TRBV15 to TRBJ2-1, with D perhaps matching TRBD1 (6 bases). CDR1 is LNHNV, CDR2 YYDKDF, per germline (reference sequence). Trimming took 3 bases from V and 13 from J, leaving 13 bases between them. This CDR3 is built from 12 residues. The CDR3 DNA sequence: TGTGCCACCAGCAGCAACAGGGCCACCCAGTTCTTC. It is translated as CATSSNRATQFF.

V gene TRBV5-1 combines with J gene TRBJ2-7; D is unresolved. With 4 bases removed from V and 2 bases from J, the gap between germline ends came to 10 bases. CDR3 size: 13 residues. In germline, CDR1 is SGHRS, CDR2 YFSETQ. In DNA, the CDR3 is TGCGCCAGCAGCCCAAACCTGGCCTACGAGCAGTACTTC. Amino acid sequence: CASSPNLAYEQYF.

This chain uses TRBV6-2 or TRBV6-3 with TRBJ2-4; D tentatively reads TRBD1 or TRBD2 (5 bases each). The CDR3 is 17 amino acids. The V end lost 3 bases, the J end lost 4 bases, and 19 bases lay between the germline ends. CDR1 MNHEY and CDR2 SVGEGT come from the germline V gene. DNA of the CDR3: TGTGCCAGCAGTTATGGTCGTCGGGGCCAGGCAAAAAACATTCAGTACTTC. Amino acid sequence: CASSYGRRGQAKNIQYF.

The V gene is TRBV5-1, the J gene TRBJ1-2, with D tentatively TRBD1 (6 bases). The CDR3 extends over 15 amino acids. The V gene lost 1 base and the J gene lost 6 bases, with 16 bases spanning the gap. CDR1 is SGHRS and CDR2 is YFSETQ in the germline V gene. CDR3 DNA sequence: TGCGCCAGCAGCTTGAGACAGGCCAACTACCATGGCTACACCTTC. Translating gives CASSLRQANYHGYTF.

In its sample, this clonotype was seen a few times. The chain employs TRBV7-2 and TRBJ2-1, with 13 bases aligning to TRBD2. Germline V CDR1 and CDR2: SGHTA, FQGNSA. With 4 bases clipped from V and 9 bases from J, the junction kept 9 bases outside the gene matches. This CDR3 spans 16 amino acids. In DNA form, the CDR3 reads TGTGCCAGCAGCTCACGCCTGACTAGCGGGGGGAGTGAGCAGTTCTTC. As protein: CASSSRLTSGGSEQFF. Together with reference TRBV7-2 and TRBJ2-1, the CDR3 gives the full variable domain: GAGVSQSPSNKVTEKGKDVELRCDPISGHTALYWYRQSLGQGLEFLIYFQGNSAPDKSGLPSDRFSAERTGGSVSTLTIQRTQQEDSAVYLCASSSRLTSGGSEQFFGPGTRLTVL.

This sequence joins TRBV5-6 and TRBJ2-4; perhaps TRBD2 as D (6 bases). The end of the DNA fits TRBJ2-7 better, so the J call may be wrong. Germline V gives CDR1 SGHDT, CDR2 YYEEEE. The CDR3 spans 13 residues. The CDR3 DNA reads TGTGCCAGCAGCTTGGCCGCGGGATACGAGCAGTACTTC. Its translation is CASSLAAGYEQYF.